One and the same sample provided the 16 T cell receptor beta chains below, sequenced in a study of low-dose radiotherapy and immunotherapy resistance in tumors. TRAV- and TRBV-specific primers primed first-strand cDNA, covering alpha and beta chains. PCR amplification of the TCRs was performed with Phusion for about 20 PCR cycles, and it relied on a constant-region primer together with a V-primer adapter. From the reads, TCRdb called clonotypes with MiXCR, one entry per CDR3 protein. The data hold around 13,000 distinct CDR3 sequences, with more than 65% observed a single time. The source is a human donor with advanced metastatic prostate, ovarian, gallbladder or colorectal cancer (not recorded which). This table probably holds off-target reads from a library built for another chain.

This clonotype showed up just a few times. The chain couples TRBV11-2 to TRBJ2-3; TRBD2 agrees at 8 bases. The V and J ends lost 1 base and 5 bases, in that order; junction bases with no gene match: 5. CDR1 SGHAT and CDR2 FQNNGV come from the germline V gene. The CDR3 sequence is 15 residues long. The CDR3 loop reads CASSLGGGGRDTQYF. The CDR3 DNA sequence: TGTGCCAGCAGCTTAGGGGGCGGGGGGCGAGATACGCAGTATTTT.

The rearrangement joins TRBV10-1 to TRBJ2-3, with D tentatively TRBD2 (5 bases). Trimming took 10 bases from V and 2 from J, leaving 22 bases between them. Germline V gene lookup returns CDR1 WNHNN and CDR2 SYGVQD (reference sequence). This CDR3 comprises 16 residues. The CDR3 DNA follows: TGCGCCACCATGGAGGCAAGGGCGGCCACCACAGATACGCAGTATTTT. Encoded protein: CATMEARAATTDTQYF.

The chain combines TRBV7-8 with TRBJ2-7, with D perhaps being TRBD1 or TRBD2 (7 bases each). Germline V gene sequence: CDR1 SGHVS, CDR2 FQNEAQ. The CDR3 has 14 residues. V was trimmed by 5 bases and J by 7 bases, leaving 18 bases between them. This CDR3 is CASSKQGTKGEQYF. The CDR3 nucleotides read TGTGCCAGCAGCAAACAGGGGACTAAGGGGGAGCAGTACTTC. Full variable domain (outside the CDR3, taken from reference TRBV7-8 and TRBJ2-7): GAGVSQSPRYKVAKRGQDVALRCDPISGHVSLFWYQQALGQGPEFLTYFQNEAQLDKSGLPSDRFFAERPEGSVSTLKIQRTQQEDSAVYLCASSKQGTKGEQYFGPGTRLTVT.

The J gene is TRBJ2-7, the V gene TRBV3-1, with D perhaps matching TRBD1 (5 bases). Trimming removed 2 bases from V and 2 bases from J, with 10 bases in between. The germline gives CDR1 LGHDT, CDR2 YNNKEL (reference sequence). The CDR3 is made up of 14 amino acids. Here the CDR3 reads CASSQTGAAYEQYF. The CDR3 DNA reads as TGTGCCAGCAGCCAAACAGGTGCCGCCTACGAGCAGTACTTC.

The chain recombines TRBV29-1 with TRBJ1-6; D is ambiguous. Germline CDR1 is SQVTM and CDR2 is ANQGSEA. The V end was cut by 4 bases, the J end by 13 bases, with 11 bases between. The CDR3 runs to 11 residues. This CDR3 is CSVAPPAPLHF. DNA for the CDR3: TGCAGCGTTGCCCCTCCCGCGCCCCTCCACTTT.

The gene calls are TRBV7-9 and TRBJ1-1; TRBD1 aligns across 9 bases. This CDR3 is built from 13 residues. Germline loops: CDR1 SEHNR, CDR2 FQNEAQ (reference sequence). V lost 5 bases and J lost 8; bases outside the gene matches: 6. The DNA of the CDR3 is TGTGCCAGCAGCCTTTCCGGGACAGGGGAAGCTTTCTTT. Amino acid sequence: CASSLSGTGEAFF.

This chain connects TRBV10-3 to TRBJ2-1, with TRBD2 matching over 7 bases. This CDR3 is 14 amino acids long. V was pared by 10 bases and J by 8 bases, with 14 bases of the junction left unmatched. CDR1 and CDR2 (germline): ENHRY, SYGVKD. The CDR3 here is CATGASGRGDEQFF. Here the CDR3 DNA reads TGTGCCACCGGGGCCAGCGGACGGGGGGATGAGCAGTTCTTC.

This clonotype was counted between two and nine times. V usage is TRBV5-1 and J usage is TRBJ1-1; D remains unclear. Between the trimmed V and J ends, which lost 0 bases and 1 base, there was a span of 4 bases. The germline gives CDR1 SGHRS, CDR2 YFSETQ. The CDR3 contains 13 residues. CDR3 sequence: CASSLDPNTEAFF. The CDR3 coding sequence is TGCGCCAGCAGCTTGGACCCGAACACTGAAGCTTTCTTT.

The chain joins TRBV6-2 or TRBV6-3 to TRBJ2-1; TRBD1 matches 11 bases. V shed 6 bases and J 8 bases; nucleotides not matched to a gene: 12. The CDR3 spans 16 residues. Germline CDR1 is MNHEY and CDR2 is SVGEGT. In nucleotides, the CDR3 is TGTGCCAGCAGCCCCCATGGACAGGGGGCGGTGGATGAGCAGTTCTTC. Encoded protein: CASSPHGQGAVDEQFF.

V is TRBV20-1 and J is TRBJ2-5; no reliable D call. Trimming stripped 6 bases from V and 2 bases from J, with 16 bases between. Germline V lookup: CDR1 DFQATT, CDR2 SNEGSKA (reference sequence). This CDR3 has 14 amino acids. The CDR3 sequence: CSAPAMDQQETQYF. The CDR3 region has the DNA TGCAGTGCCCCGGCGATGGACCAACAAGAGACCCAGTACTTC.

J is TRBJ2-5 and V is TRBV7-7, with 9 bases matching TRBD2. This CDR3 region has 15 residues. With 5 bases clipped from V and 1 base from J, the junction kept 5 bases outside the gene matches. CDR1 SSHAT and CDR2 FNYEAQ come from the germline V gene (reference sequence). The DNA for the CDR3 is TGTGCCAGCAGCCTTAGCGGGGGCCCCCAAGAGACCCAGTACTTC. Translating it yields CASSLSGGPQETQYF.

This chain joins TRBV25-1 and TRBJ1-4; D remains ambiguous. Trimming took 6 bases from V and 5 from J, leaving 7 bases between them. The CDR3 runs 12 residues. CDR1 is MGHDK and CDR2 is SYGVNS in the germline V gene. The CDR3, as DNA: TGTGCCAGCAGGGTCGGCAATGAAAAACTGTTTTTT. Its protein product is CASRVGNEKLFF.

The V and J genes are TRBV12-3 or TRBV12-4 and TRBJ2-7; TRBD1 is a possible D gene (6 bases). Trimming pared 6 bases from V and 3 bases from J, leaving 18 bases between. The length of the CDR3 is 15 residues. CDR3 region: CASSPILQGFYEQYF. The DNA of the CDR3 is TGTGCCAGCAGCCCGATCCTACAGGGATTCTACGAGCAGTACTTC.

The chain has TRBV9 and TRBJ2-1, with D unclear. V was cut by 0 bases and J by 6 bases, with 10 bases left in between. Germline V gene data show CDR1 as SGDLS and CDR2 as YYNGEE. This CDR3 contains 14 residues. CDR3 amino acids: CASSVGGFGNEQFF. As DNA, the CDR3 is TGTGCCAGCAGCGTAGGTGGGTTTGGCAATGAGCAGTTCTTC. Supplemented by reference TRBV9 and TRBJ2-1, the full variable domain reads DSGVTQTPKHLITATGQRVTLRCSPRSGDLSVYWYQQSLDQGLQFLIQYYNGEERAKGNILERFSAQQFPDLHSELNLSSLELGDSALYFCASSVGGFGNEQFFGPGTRLTVL.

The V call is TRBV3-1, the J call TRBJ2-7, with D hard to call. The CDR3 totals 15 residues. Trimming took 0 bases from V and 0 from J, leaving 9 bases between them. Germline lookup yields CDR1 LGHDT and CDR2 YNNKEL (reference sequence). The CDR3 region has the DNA TGTGCCAGCAGCCAAGATGGGGAAGTCTCCTACGAGCAGTACTTC. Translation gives CASSQDGEVSYEQYF.

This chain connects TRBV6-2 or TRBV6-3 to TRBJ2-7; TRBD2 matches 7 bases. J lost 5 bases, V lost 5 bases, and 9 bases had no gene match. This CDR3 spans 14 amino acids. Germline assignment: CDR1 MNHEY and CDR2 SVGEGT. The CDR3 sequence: CASSEARGIHEQYF. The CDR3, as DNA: TGTGCCAGCAGTGAAGCGCGGGGGATCCACGAGCAGTACTTC.